One sample yielded the 20 T cell receptor beta chains listed below, sequenced in a study of Graves' ophthalmopathy and Graves' hyperthyroidism. Researchers took RNA transcripts and amplified TCR beta CDR3 regions from them. First-round RT-PCR with HTBI primers preceded a second-round multiplex PCR. TCRdb ran MiXCR on the multiplex PCR reads and lists one entry per CDR3 protein. The sample holds about 380,000 distinct CDR3 sequences, approximately 15% seen once. The source material was peripheral blood. The origin of the receptors is a woman aged 18-29 years with stable Graves' hyperthyroidism.

This clonotype was picked up many times. V is TRBV6-5 and J is TRBJ2-7; 7 bases agree with TRBD1. This CDR3 is built from 15 residues. Per germline, CDR1 MNHEY and CDR2 SVGAGI. V was clipped by 2 bases and J by 3 bases; unmatched bases: 7. CDR3 region: CASSYTGDVVYEQYF. The CDR3 nucleotides are TGTGCCAGCAGTTACACAGGGGACGTGGTCTACGAGCAGTACTTC.

This clonotype has ten or more counts. The chain combines TRBV18 with TRBJ1-6; 8 nucleotides agree with TRBD1. Germline V gene data show CDR1 as KGHSH and CDR2 as LQKENI. V was pared by 1 base and J by 8 bases, with 4 bases of the junction left unmatched. This CDR3 is 15 amino acids long. CDR3 protein: CASSPLPGGDSPLHF. The CDR3 region has the DNA TGTGCCAGCTCACCACTGCCAGGGGGCGATTCACCCCTCCACTTT. The whole variable domain, remainder taken from reference TRBV18 and TRBJ1-6, is NAGVMQNPRHLVRRRGQEARLRCSPMKGHSHVYWYRQLPEEGLKFMVYLQKENIIDESGMPKERFSAEFPKEGPSILRIQQVVRGDSAAYFCASSPLPGGDSPLHFGNGTRLTVT.

V gene TRBV20-1 combines with J gene TRBJ1-2; D not certain. This CDR3 has 12 amino acids. The ends were cut back, 6 bases at V and 6 bases at J, with 14 bases in the middle. The germline V gene encodes CDR1 DFQATT and CDR2 SNEGSKA (reference sequence). CDR3 bases: TGCAGTGCAACCCCCCCGGTGGATGGCTACACCTTC. This codes for CSATPPVDGYTF.

Details on this clonotype: An end of the junction does not agree with germline; a read error may underlie this. The gene calls are TRBV12-3 or TRBV12-4 and TRBJ2-4, with D possibly being TRBD1 (5 bases). The CDR3 consists of 17 residues. CDR3 region: CASSLYQGRRAKDIQYF. CDR3 nucleotides: TGTGCCAGCAGTTTATACCAGGGAAGGAGAGCCAAAGACATTCAGTACTTC.

This clonotype was recorded many times. The chain uses TRBV2 and TRBJ2-5; perhaps TRBD1 as D (6 bases). The V and J ends lost 7 bases and 9 bases respectively, with 9 bases between them. The length of the CDR3 is 10 residues. In germline, CDR1 is SNHLY, CDR2 FYNNEI. The CDR3 region is CASNRQAQYF. The CDR3 nucleotides are TGTGCCAGCAATCGACAGGCCCAGTACTTC.

This chain joins TRBV7-3 and TRBJ2-5; 16 nucleotides line up with TRBD2. J gave up 2 bases and V 5 bases, and 8 bases lay outside the gene matches. This CDR3 comprises 18 residues. The V gene's germline CDR1 is SGHTA and CDR2 FQGTGA. CDR3 in amino acids: CASSPGLAGGPRQETQYF. The CDR3 region has the DNA TGTGCCAGCAGCCCGGGACTAGCGGGGGGGCCTCGGCAAGAGACCCAGTACTTC.

This clonotype was seen at least ten times. The V and J genes are TRBV12-3 or TRBV12-4 and TRBJ2-2, with TRBD2 identical over 11 bases. The CDR3 totals 14 residues. Trimming took 5 bases from V and 13 from J; bases not matched to a gene: 9. CDR3 DNA: TGTGCCAGCAGTGAGACTAGCGGGGACCGGGGGCTGTTTTTT. Translation gives CASSETSGDRGLFF.

The table lists this clonotype with many counts. V is TRBV12-5 and J is TRBJ1-5; TRBD1 aligns across 7 bases. The ends lost 8 bases at V and 3 bases at J; junction bases unmatched: 10. The CDR3 has 15 residues. Germline V lookup: CDR1 LGHNT, CDR2 FRNRAP. CDR3 region: CASSRGQGVNQPQHF. The CDR3 DNA sequence: TGTGCTAGTTCAAGAGGGCAGGGGGTCAATCAGCCCCAGCATTTT.

The sample holds many counts of this clonotype. This chain uses TRBV20-1 with TRBJ1-2, with D possibly TRBD1 on 5 matching bases. V gave up 7 bases and J gave up 2 bases, with 8 bases separating them. Germline CDR1 DFQATT, CDR2 SNEGSKA (reference sequence). The CDR3 has 11 amino acids. CDR3 sequence (DNA): TGCAGTGTTGGGGGAAACTATGGCTACACCTTC. Amino acid sequence: CSVGGNYGYTF.

Ten or more counts support this clonotype. V gene TRBV5-1 combines with J gene TRBJ2-2; D gene ambiguous. Trimming removed 1 base at V and 3 bases at J, with 10 bases between. The CDR3 is made up of 15 amino acids. The germline gives CDR1 SGHRS, CDR2 YFSETQ. CDR3 coding DNA: TGCGCCAGCAGCTTGTTAGGTCGGGACACCGGGGAGCTGTTTTTT. It encodes CASSLLGRDTGELFF. Full variable domain (rest looked up from reference TRBV5-1 and TRBJ2-2): KAGVTQTPRYLIKTRGQQVTLSCSPISGHRSVSWYQQTPGQGLQFLFEYFSETQRNKGNFPGRFSGRQFSNSRSEMNVSTLELGDSALYLCASSLLGRDTGELFFGEGSRLTVL.

Ten or more counts support this clonotype. The chain carries TRBV6-1 and TRBJ1-1, with 10 bases aligning to TRBD1. The CDR3 spans 15 residues. CDR1 is MNHNS, CDR2 SASEGT, per germline. Trimming at V came to 3 bases and at J to 0 bases, leaving 1 base not matched to a gene. The CDR3 DNA sequence: TGTGCCAGCAGTGATGGGACAGGGGTGAACACTGAAGCTTTCTTT. This encodes CASSDGTGVNTEAFF.

This clonotype has only a few counts. The chain has TRBV5-5 and TRBJ1-2; 9 positions agree with TRBD1. CDR1 is SGHKS, CDR2 YYEKEE, per germline (reference sequence). J was trimmed by 6 bases and V by 4 bases; bases with no gene match: 7. The CDR3 has 14 amino acids. The CDR3 region has the DNA TGTGCCAGCAGCCATCCGGGACAGGGAAATGGCTACACCTTC. Translation: CASSHPGQGNGYTF. Using reference TRBV5-5 and TRBJ1-2 for the parts outside the CDR3, the full variable domain is DAGVTQSPTHLIKTRGQQVTLRCSPISGHKSVSWYQQVLGQGPQFIFQYYEKEERGRGNFPDRFSARQFPNYSSELNVNALLLGDSALYLCASSHPGQGNGYTFGSGTRLTVV.

The rearrangement uses TRBV7-9 and TRBJ2-2; tentative D call: TRBD2 (5 bases). The length of the CDR3 is 15 residues. Trimming removed 5 bases from V and 6 bases from J, with 16 bases in between. Germline V gene lookup returns CDR1 SEHNR and CDR2 FQNEAQ (reference sequence). The CDR3 DNA reads TGTGCCAGCAGCCGCAGGACGGGGAAGGCCGGGGAGCTGTTTTTT. Residues: CASSRRTGKAGELFF.

Many counts were recorded for this clonotype. This chain joins TRBV6-1 and TRBJ1-5, with D uncertain. The germline gives CDR1 MNHNS, CDR2 SASEGT. The CDR3 sequence is 13 residues long. The V end lost 2 bases, the J end lost 5 bases, and 7 bases lay between the germline ends. The CDR3 coding sequence is TGTGCCAGCAGTGAATCCGGGGATCAGCCCCAGCATTTT. Protein: CASSESGDQPQHF.

This clonotype was seen at least ten times. This chain links TRBV24-1 with TRBJ1-2; 8 bases fit TRBD1. From germline, CDR1 is KGHDR and CDR2 SFDVKD. The CDR3 runs to 15 residues. Trimming cost V 2 bases and J 8 bases; bases outside gene matches: 9. For the CDR3, the DNA is TGTGCCACCAGTGATTCGGAACCTACAGGGGGGGGCTACACCTTC. It specifies CATSDSEPTGGGYTF.

V is TRBV11-2 and J is TRBJ2-7, with 10 bases matching TRBD1. The CDR3 contains 17 residues. CDR1 and CDR2 (germline): SGHAT, FQNNGV. Germline trimming cut 5 bases from V and 0 bases from J; bases unmatched to any gene: 10. The CDR3 sequence is CASSPRATGGPSYEQYF. Written as DNA, the CDR3 is TGTGCCAGCAGCCCACGAGCGACAGGGGGCCCCTCCTACGAGCAGTACTTC.

The chain links TRBV5-1 to TRBJ1-2, with D perhaps TRBD1 (6 bases). Trimming removed 4 bases from V and 4 bases from J, with 14 bases in between. This CDR3 is built from 14 residues. In germline, CDR1 is SGHRS, CDR2 YFSETQ. CDR3 coding DNA: TGCGCCAGCAGCCCGGACAGCTCGGTCTATGGCTACACCTTC. Its translation is CASSPDSSVYGYTF.

This clonotype was counted many times. The gene calls are TRBV13 and TRBJ1-1; 7 nucleotides align to TRBD1. Germline-derived CDR1 and CDR2 are PRHDT and FYEKMQ (reference sequence). This CDR3 contains 12 residues. With 5 bases clipped from V and 8 bases from J, the junction kept 5 bases outside the gene matches. CDR3 residues: CASSIRDREAFF. In nucleotides, the CDR3 is TGTGCCAGCAGCATCCGGGACAGAGAAGCTTTCTTT. Complete variable domain (other parts from reference TRBV13 and TRBJ1-1): AAGVIQSPRHLIKEKRETATLKCYPIPRHDTVYWYQQGPGQDPQFLISFYEKMQSDKGSIPDRFSAQQFSDYHSELNMSSLELGDSALYFCASSIRDREAFFGQGTRLTVV.

This clonotype has ten or more counts. The chain has TRBV4-1 and TRBJ2-5; 7 bases match TRBD1. Germline V gives CDR1 MGHRA, CDR2 YSYEKL. V trimming: 0 bases; J trimming: 8 bases; junction bases outside the gene matches: 9. The CDR3 spans 15 residues. CDR3 bases: TGCGCCAGCAGCCAAGATTTAGGGACAGTCAGCACCCAGTACTTC. It specifies CASSQDLGTVSTQYF.

This clonotype was detected ten times or more. The J gene is TRBJ2-7, the V gene TRBV6-5; no reliable D call. Germline-derived CDR1 and CDR2 are MNHEY and SVGAGI. The CDR3 length is 16 residues. Trimming pared 0 bases from V and 2 bases from J, leaving 14 bases between. CDR3 sequence (DNA): TGTGCCAGCAGTTACTCGAGAAGCTTAGGCGCCTACGAGCAGTACTTC. Protein: CASSYSRSLGAYEQYF.